This T cell receptor (beta chain) was found in a study of identical twins. Germline lookup yields CDR1 ENHRY and CDR2 SYGVKD. CDR3 size: 14 residues. V shed 7 bases and J shed 0 bases, with 11 bases lying between them. TCRdb independently ran MiXCR on the 5' RACE reads; one entry per CDR3 protein. The sample records fewer than 900,000 distinct CDR3 sequences, about 20% being singletons. Each donor (without exception) was a healthy Caucasian. This clonotype was counted only a few times. This sample was shared with a second study, whose subject was T cells expressing NK-cell markers. That study reports: Seven donors tested HCMV-seropositive and one tested seronegative among the eight sequenced. Once again these clonotypes came out on top in the CD3+CD56-NKG2C+ fraction of several donors.

The sequence derives from a woman under 30 in good health. The sequenced sample consisted of PBMCs. The chain is built from TRBV10-3 and TRBJ2-3; D call uncertain. The chain's CDR3 is CAITGDTSTDTQYF. The CDR3 region has the DNA TGTGCCATCACAGGAGACACTAGCACAGATACGCAGTATTTT.